This T cell receptor beta chain stems from a study of OX40 agonist ivuxolimab in advanced cancers. Study as a whole: Ivuxolimab, an antibody that agonizes OX40 (CD134), was administered to the patients. A male proportion of around 86% was recorded, with mean age around 60 years and range roughly 23 to 79.

General study results and limits: Within 6 weeks, CD4+ and CD8+ blood T cells expanded clonally at 0.1 to 3.0 mg/kg.

Measured with immunoSEQ multiplex PCR; TCRdb has only the in-frame clones, and not every one. The profile shows about 70,000 clones, around 80% of them singletons. As for this clone: Its antigen is currently unknown.

A history of autoimmune disease or systemic immunosuppression excluded patients. The sequence derives from an adult with an advanced solid tumor such as melanoma, head and neck, liver or kidney cancer. The material was CD4+ or CD8+ T cells sorted from blood, obtained in a trial of the OX40 agonist ivuxolimab.

The CDR3 DNA sequence: TGCGCCACGAGCCCGGGAGGGGCGTACACTGAAGCTTTCTTT. This codes for CATSPGGAYTEAFF. The chain employs TRBV10-1 and TRBJ1-1, with D perhaps matching TRBD1 (5 bases). Between the trimmed V and J ends, which lost 10 bases and 3 bases, there was a span of 18 bases. CDR1 is WNHNN and CDR2 is SYGVQD in the germline V gene (reference sequence). CDR3 length: 14 residues.